Listed below are T cell receptor beta chains from one sample, sequenced in a study of regulatory T cells in long-lasting Graves disease. TCRdb reprocessed the multiplex PCR reads via MiXCR and lists one record per CDR3 protein. This table has around 470,000 distinct CDR3 sequences, roughly 15% appearing once. The same data also went into a second study, on T cells in Graves' hyperthyroidism and ophthalmopathy.

The source material was peripheral blood mononuclear cells (PBMCs), sampled at new diagnosis, from a patient treated with antithyroid drugs. The receptor source for this set is a woman between 45 and 65 years old with Graves disease. Each CDR3 is given with its conserved first and last residue. The order of the fields is V gene, D gene, clone size, J gene, CDR3 DNA, CDR3 protein. The D gene is left open where the match is weak. Clone size is stated in some rows and not others, as once, few, many or a class when expanded.

v_call: TRBV4-1; d_call: -; clone_size: few; j_call: TRBJ2-5; cdr3_nt: TGCGCCAGCAGCCAAGCCCCTTTAGACGGGGAGACCCAGTACTTC; cdr3_aa: CASSQAPLDGETQYF
v_call: TRBV19; d_call: TRBD1; clone_size: -; j_call: TRBJ2-1; cdr3_nt: TGTGCCAGTAGTATAATAGGTGGGGGACAGGGGATGAATGAGCAGTTCTTC; cdr3_aa: CASSIIGGGQGMNEQFF
v_call: TRBV20-1; d_call: TRBD2; clone_size: -; j_call: TRBJ2-3; cdr3_nt: TGCAGTGCCCACAGCAGGACTAGCGGGTACACAGATACGCAGTATTTT; cdr3_aa: CSAHSRTSGYTDTQYF
v_call: TRBV5-1; d_call: TRBD2; clone_size: many; j_call: TRBJ2-3; cdr3_nt: TGCGCCAGCAGCTTACTAGCGGGAGCGTCAGATACGCAGTATTTT; cdr3_aa: CASSLLAGASDTQYF
v_call: TRBV5-8; d_call: TRBD1; clone_size: many; j_call: TRBJ2-1; cdr3_nt: TGTGCCAGCAGGATCCGGGACAGGATATACAATGAGCAGTTCTTC; cdr3_aa: CASRIRDRIYNEQFF
v_call: TRBV3-1; d_call: -; clone_size: many; j_call: TRBJ1-3; cdr3_nt: TGTGCCAGCAGCCAGGACCCAACCTCTGGAAACACCATATATTTT; cdr3_aa: CASSQDPTSGNTIYF
v_call: TRBV29-1; d_call: -; clone_size: few; j_call: TRBJ2-3; cdr3_nt: TGCAGCGTTGAAGATCCGGGAAGGGGACCCACAGATACGCAGTATTTT; cdr3_aa: CSVEDPGRGPTDTQYF
v_call: TRBV11-1; d_call: -; clone_size: -; j_call: TRBJ1-6; cdr3_nt: TGTGCCAGCAGCCGATTTAATTCACCCCTCCACTTT; cdr3_aa: CASSRFNSPLHF
v_call: TRBV20-1; d_call: -; clone_size: -; j_call: TRBJ2-3; cdr3_nt: TGCAGTGCTATGAGTGTAACGCAACCCCTCGGGGCAGATACGCAGTATTTT; cdr3_aa: CSAMSVTQPLGADTQYF
v_call: TRBV3-1; d_call: TRBD2; clone_size: many; j_call: TRBJ2-3; cdr3_nt: TGTGCCAGCAGCCAGCGCGGGAGGGCCCAAGATACGCAGTATTTT; cdr3_aa: CASSQRGRAQDTQYF
v_call: TRBV7-3; d_call: -; clone_size: many; j_call: TRBJ2-1; cdr3_nt: TGTGCCAGCAGCTTAGGGGCTCCTAGTGGGGTGAATGAGCAGTTCTTC; cdr3_aa: CASSLGAPSGVNEQFF
v_call: TRBV7-3; d_call: TRBD2; clone_size: many; j_call: TRBJ2-1; cdr3_nt: TGTGCCAGCAGCCCGGTAGCGGGAGCCAGCTCCTACAATGAGCAGTTCTTC; cdr3_aa: CASSPVAGASSYNEQFF
v_call: TRBV20-1; d_call: -; clone_size: many; j_call: TRBJ2-5; cdr3_nt: TGCAGTGCTATCCCGGGACTTCGACCTTGGGAGACCCAGTACTTC; cdr3_aa: CSAIPGLRPWETQYF
v_call: TRBV19; d_call: -; clone_size: -; j_call: TRBJ1-4; cdr3_nt: TGTGCCAGTATTCAGAGTGCAACTAATGAAAAACTGTTTTTT; cdr3_aa: CASIQSATNEKLFF
v_call: TRBV7-3; d_call: -; clone_size: -; j_call: TRBJ2-2; cdr3_nt: TGTGCCAGCAGCACCACGGGGGTGGGGGGCGCGGGAAGCGGGGAGCTGTTTTTT; cdr3_aa: CASSTTGVGGAGSGELFF
v_call: TRBV28; d_call: -; clone_size: few; j_call: TRBJ2-4; cdr3_nt: TGTGCCAGCAGCCAGGGTTTAGCCAAAAACATTCAGTACTTC; cdr3_aa: CASSQGLAKNIQYF
v_call: TRBV27; d_call: -; clone_size: few; j_call: TRBJ1-2; cdr3_nt: TGTGCCAGCAGTTTATTGGTCGGGGGTGGCTACACCTTC; cdr3_aa: CASSLLVGGGYTF